This T cell receptor (beta chain) originates from a study of blood T cells in healthy people across ages. Through a sample-barcoded 5' primer and a J-beta primer mix, a second PCR was run for roughly 6 to 11 cycles. TCRdb recomputed calls from the 5' RACE reads with MiXCR, one row per CDR3 protein. Among 650,000 to 800,000 distinct CDR3 sequences listed, roughly half were seen once. V was cut by 4 bases and J by 0 bases, with 25 bases left in between. CDR1 and CDR2 (germline): LGHDT, YNNKEL (reference sequence). The CDR3 has 20 amino acids. Per individual sample, total RNA of at least 6 micrograms was extracted.

The origin of this receptor is an elderly woman in good health. The V call is TRBV3-1, the J call TRBJ2-1; D ambiguous. Sequenced material: blood. CDR3 sequence (DNA): TGTGCCAGCAGCCCCCGTGGTCCTCAACGGTGGATAAACTCCTACAATGAGCAGTTCTTC. Protein: CASSPRGPQRWINSYNEQFF.